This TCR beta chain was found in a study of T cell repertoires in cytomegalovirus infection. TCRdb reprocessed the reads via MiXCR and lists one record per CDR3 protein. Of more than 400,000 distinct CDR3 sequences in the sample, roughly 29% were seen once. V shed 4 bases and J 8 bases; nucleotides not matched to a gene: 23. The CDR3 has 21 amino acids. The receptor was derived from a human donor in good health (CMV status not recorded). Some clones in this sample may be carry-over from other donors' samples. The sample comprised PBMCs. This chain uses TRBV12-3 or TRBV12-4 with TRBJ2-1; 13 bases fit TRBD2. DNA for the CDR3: TGTGCCAGCAGTTCCCCGAAGGGGAGACTAGCGGGAGGCCACCTCCGCGATGAGCAGTTCTTC. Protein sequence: CASSSPKGRLAGGHLRDEQFF.